This TCR beta chain was identified in a study of chemoradiotherapy in HPV16-positive cancers. The data were produced by immunoSEQ multiplex PCR, yet TCRdb's version contains in-frame clones alone and is incomplete. The sample yields some 12,000 clones, 88% seen once. Germline V gives CDR1 SGHVS, CDR2 FNYEAQ. The V and J ends lost 5 bases and 7 bases, in that order; junction bases with no gene match: 7. This CDR3 contains 14 residues. Repertoires were sampled repeatedly during chemoradiotherapy. The sample was blood, taken from a patient who underwent chemoradiotherapy. The chain carries TRBV7-6 and TRBJ2-2, with TRBD2 matching over 7 bases. This TCR was recovered from a human donor with HPV-associated anogenital cancer. CDR3 DNA sequence: TGTGCCAGCAGCCTGACTAGCATTAACGGGGAGCTGTTTTTT. As protein: CASSLTSINGELFF.